This TCR beta chain derives from a study of blood T cell repertoires in COVID-19 (dated by TCRdb to the early 2020s). The study in broad terms: Collaborator samples came from the United States, Italy and Spain and covered acute and convalescent phases of COVID-19. The repertoires were made available in a free public database intended to serve as a resource for research on the immune response to SARS-CoV-2. Sample metadata almost always included a de-identified subject ID, COVID-19 status, age in years and sex. Where available, HLA class I and class II types were obtained from metadata supplied by the sample provider rather than from assay-based typing. The samples were drawn from the first 160 participants of the ongoing ImmuneRACE study and from 1,254 subjects provided by 6 global collaborators. The material from the prospective study consisted of cDNA or gDNA derived from T cells, B-cell-depleted T cells, or PBMCs. Subjects who had been exposed to COVID-19, were actively infected with it, or had recovered from it provided the deeply sampled blood TCRbeta repertoires that made up the dataset.

The immunoSEQ Assay, a bias-controlled multiplex PCR, was used to amplify TCRbeta CDR3 regions from genomic DNA. Turning to the authors' computational methods: Within the assay, amplification of reference gene primers was used to estimate how many nucleated cells each sample contained. To quantify the absolute abundance of each unique TCRbeta CDR3 rearrangement, sequence reads were collapsed and filtered. For each sample, productive Simpson clonality was calculated as the square root of Simpson's diversity index over productive rearrangements. The clones in this table, taken by TCRdb from immuneACCESS, are in-frame only. Not every clone is retained; where verified, under half of the shortfall comes from an unresolved V gene, and the cause of the rest is unknown. V and J calls and clone size follow that table, whereas D and trimming were derived from the DNA. This sample gives about 400,000 clones in total; 80% to 90% of them show up just once. The biggest ten clones account for 1% to 1.5% of the sample.

This clone was counted between two and nine times. Its target antigen remains unknown. Base quality data are lacking; no much larger clone is found one base away. The CDR3 goes from the cysteine to the phenylalanine over 15 residues. Only the CDR3 portion is preserved as DNA: 45 bases, with reading frame beginning at the first base. CDR1 MNHEY and CDR2 SMNVEV are derived from the germline V gene (reference sequence). The germline ends are 20 bases apart after V is trimmed by 5 bases and J by 7 bases. Each collaborating institution followed its own protocols to collect whole blood in K2EDTA tubes. For TCRbeta analysis, collaborator samples were shipped as frozen whole blood, as isolated PBMCs, or as DNA extracted from either sample type. What the authors observed across the whole study: How much clinical and demographic metadata was included differed by source and by participant, and the metadata was provided uncurated.

The sequence is built from TRBV27 and TRBJ1-2; possibly the D gene is TRBD1, per 5 matching bases. The sequenced sample was peripheral blood. This TCR derives from a man between 40 and 49 years old with acute or convalescent COVID-19. The nucleotides are TGTGCCAGCAGTCCCGGACAATCACTAAGAAGTGGCTACACCTTC. Translation gives CASSPGQSLRSGYTF.